Following are 21 T cell receptor beta chains from one sample sequenced in a study of OX40 agonist ivuxolimab in advanced cancers. The data were produced by immunoSEQ multiplex PCR, yet TCRdb's version contains in-frame clones alone and is incomplete. The sample records 90,000 to 95,000 clones, more than 75% being singletons. The sequenced sample was CD4+ or CD8+ T cells sorted from blood, obtained in a trial of the OX40 agonist ivuxolimab. The receptors derive from an adult with an advanced solid tumor such as melanoma, head and neck, liver or kidney cancer.

The V call is TRBV11-2, the J call TRBJ1-2; D call uncertain. The length of the CDR3 is 16 residues. Trimming pared 5 bases from V and 4 bases from J, leaving 20 bases between. CDR1 is SGHAT, CDR2 FQNNGV, per germline. The CDR3 loop is CASSSFRLGRVYGYTF. CDR3 sequence (DNA): TGTGCCAGCAGCAGCTTTAGGTTGGGCAGAGTCTATGGCTACACCTTC.

This clone showed up just a few times. CDR3 in DNA: TGTGCCAGTACCGACACAGGGGGCAGTAATCAGCCCCAGCATTTT. This codes for CASTDTGGSNQPQHF. V gene TRBV19 combines with J gene TRBJ1-5; 9 bases agree with TRBD1. V trimming: 7 bases; J trimming: 4 bases; junction bases outside the gene matches: 8. The CDR3 is 15 amino acids. The germline V gene encodes CDR1 LNHDA and CDR2 SQIVND (reference sequence).

The chain couples TRBV27 to TRBJ2-6; D possibly corresponds to TRBD1 (5 bases). CDR3 length equals 17 residues. V lost 6 bases, J lost 0 bases, and 15 bases lay in between. CDR1 MNHEY and CDR2 SMNVEV come from the germline V gene (reference sequence). The CDR3 sequence is CASSPATVTSGANVLTF. The CDR3 bases are TGTGCCAGCAGCCCGGCGACAGTAACCTCTGGGGCCAACGTCCTGACTTTC. The whole variable domain, filled in from reference TRBV27 and TRBJ2-6, reads EAQVTQNPRYLITVTGKKLTVTCSQNMNHEYMSWYRQDPGLGLRQIYYSMNVEVTDKGDVPEGYKVSRKEKRNFPLILESPSPNQTSLYFCASSPATVTSGANVLTFGAGSRLTVL.

The chain joins TRBV7-8 to TRBJ2-2; D perhaps matches TRBD2 (5 bases). Germline assignment: CDR1 SGHVS and CDR2 FQNEAQ. Trimming removed 0 bases from V and 6 bases from J, with 8 bases in between. The CDR3 covers 14 residues. The DNA for the CDR3 is TGTGCCAGCAGCTTAGCGCAGAGGGCCGGGGAGCTGTTTTTT. Its translation is CASSLAQRAGELFF.

The chain couples TRBV9 to TRBJ2-1; perhaps TRBD1 as D (5 bases). Trimming shortened V by 3 bases and J by 0 bases, and 13 bases separated the two germline ends. The V gene's germline CDR1 is SGDLS and CDR2 YYNGEE. The CDR3 extends over 16 amino acids. The CDR3 sequence is CASSDSLGLSYNEQFF. The CDR3 DNA sequence: TGTGCCAGCAGCGATTCCCTGGGGCTCTCCTACAATGAGCAGTTCTTC.

DNA of the CDR3: TGTGCCAGCAGTGAGCAGGGGCTTTCCGGCTACACCTTC. Protein: CASSEQGLSGYTF. The rearrangement links TRBV6-5 to TRBJ1-2; tentative D call: TRBD1 (6 bases). Deletions cut 5 bases from V and 8 bases from J, with 15 bases between. Germline CDR1 MNHEY, CDR2 SVGAGI. This CDR3 is built from 13 residues.

The chain carries TRBV11-3 and TRBJ2-2, with D maybe TRBD2 (6 bases). Trimming pared 4 bases from V and 7 bases from J, leaving 19 bases between. Germline V CDR1 and CDR2: SGHNT, YENEEA. There are 16 residues in the CDR3. As DNA, the CDR3 is TGTGCCAGCAGCTCCCGTCGACTAGAGGGTGTCGGGGAGCTGTTTTTT. It codes for CASSSRRLEGVGELFF.

V gene TRBV6-5 combines with J gene TRBJ2-7; D is undetermined. Deletions cut 5 bases from V and 6 bases from J, with 11 bases between. This CDR3 spans 12 amino acids. The germline V gene encodes CDR1 MNHEY and CDR2 SVGAGI. The CDR3: CASSEVNAEQYF. The CDR3 DNA reads TGTGCCAGCAGTGAGGTCAACGCCGAGCAGTACTTC.

The chain uses TRBV5-1 and TRBJ1-1; D is perhaps TRBD1 (5 bases). CDR3 length: 15 amino acids. The germline V gene encodes CDR1 SGHRS and CDR2 YFSETQ. With 3 bases removed from V and 3 bases from J, the gap between germline ends came to 15 bases. The DNA of the CDR3 is TGCGCCAGCAGCTCAGACGCCCGAGGGGACACTGAAGCTTTCTTT. It encodes CASSSDARGDTEAFF.

This clone has just one count. The V call is TRBV19, the J call TRBJ1-1; D not certain. This CDR3 region has 11 residues. V was pared by 6 bases and J by 9 bases, with 11 bases between. In germline, CDR1 is LNHDA, CDR2 SQIVND (reference sequence). The CDR3 region is CASSIRRKAFF. The CDR3 DNA is TGTGCCAGTAGCATCCGTCGTAAAGCTTTCTTT.

Only one count was recorded for this clone. The rearrangement joins TRBV2 to TRBJ1-1, with D possibly TRBD1 on 6 matching bases. V dropped 6 bases and J dropped 4 bases, with 15 bases sitting between them. Germline V lookup: CDR1 SNHLY, CDR2 FYNNEI. This CDR3 comprises 14 residues. For the CDR3, the DNA is TGTGCCAGCAGGGATAAAACAGGGTCCACTGAAGCTTTCTTT. Translated, it gives CASRDKTGSTEAFF. Complete variable domain (other parts from reference TRBV2 and TRBJ1-1): EPEVTQTPSHQVTQMGQEVILRCVPISNHLYFYWYRQILGQKVEFLVSFYNNEISEKSEIFDDQFSVERPDGSNFTLKIRSTKLEDSAMYFCASRDKTGSTEAFFGQGTRLTVV.

The J gene is TRBJ2-7, the V gene TRBV28; D is undetermined. The V end was cut by 7 bases, the J end by 0 bases, with 10 bases between. Germline lookup yields CDR1 MDHEN and CDR2 SYDVKM. The CDR3 covers 13 residues. CDR3 in DNA: TGTGCCAGCATCACGTCTACCTCCTACGAGCAGTACTTC. Translating it yields CASITSTSYEQYF. The full variable domain, with the rest looked up from reference TRBV28 and TRBJ2-7, is DVKVTQSSRYLVKRTGEKVFLECVQDMDHENMFWYRQDPGLGLRLIYFSYDVKMKEKGDIPEGYSVSREKKERFSLILESASTNQTSMYLCASITSTSYEQYFGPGTRLTVT.

The rearrangement uses TRBV10-2 and TRBJ1-3, with D maybe TRBD1 (6 bases). The V end was cut by 6 bases, the J end by 8 bases, with 17 bases between. The CDR3 is 14 residues long. Germline CDR1 is WSHSY and CDR2 is SAAADI. CDR3 DNA sequence: TGCGCCAGCAGCGCCGAGGGGGGAGTTGACACCATATATTTT. Translating it yields CASSAEGGVDTIYF.

This chain connects TRBV30 to TRBJ2-7; 8 bases are shared with TRBD2. CDR1 is GTSNPN, CDR2 SVGIG, per germline (reference sequence). This CDR3 region has 12 residues. The junction had 5 bases not matched to a gene; V was cut back by 7 bases and J by 3 bases. The CDR3 spells CASLRGGYEQYF. The DNA of the CDR3 is TGTGCCTCCCTACGGGGGGGCTACGAGCAGTACTTC.

V is TRBV7-9 and J is TRBJ2-2, with D possibly being TRBD2 (5 bases). Germline V gene lookup returns CDR1 SEHNR and CDR2 FQNEAQ (reference sequence). V lost 0 bases and J 4 bases, leaving 6 bases between the germline ends. This CDR3 contains 14 residues. The CDR3 reads CASSLAGVTGELFF. The CDR3 region has the DNA TGTGCCAGCAGCTTAGCGGGAGTCACCGGGGAGCTGTTTTTT.

The chain is built from TRBV19 and TRBJ1-1, with unresolved D. The CDR3 sequence is 16 residues long. The germline V gene has CDR1 LNHDA and CDR2 SQIVND (reference sequence). The V and J ends lost 1 base and 1 base respectively, with 13 bases between them. As DNA, the CDR3 is TGTGCCAGTAGTATAGGAACGGTCCGTCAGAACACTGAAGCTTTCTTT. This sequence encodes CASSIGTVRQNTEAFF. Full variable domain (remainder filled in from reference TRBV19 and TRBJ1-1): DGGITQSPKYLFRKEGQNVTLSCEQNLNHDAMYWYRQDPGQGLRLIYYSQIVNDFQKGDIAEGYSVSREKKESFPLTVTSAQKNPTAFYLCASSIGTVRQNTEAFFGQGTRLTVV.

The genes are TRBV27 and TRBJ1-1; 8 nucleotides match TRBD1. V was pared by 3 bases and J by 2 bases, with 8 bases of the junction left unmatched. The CDR3 sequence is 16 residues long. CDR1 is MNHEY and CDR2 is SMNVEV in the germline V gene (reference sequence). CDR3 region: CASSFQGAGDNTEAFF. The CDR3 DNA follows: TGTGCCAGCAGTTTCCAGGGGGCAGGGGATAACACTGAAGCTTTCTTT.

The chain combines TRBV7-3 with TRBJ2-3; possible D gene TRBD2, 5 bases. V gave up 1 base and J gave up 5 bases, with 7 bases separating them. There are 13 residues in the CDR3. Germline values: CDR1 SGHTA, CDR2 FQGTGA. Here the CDR3 DNA reads TGTGCCAGCAGCTTAAACGAGGGAGATACGCAGTATTTT. This codes for CASSLNEGDTQYF.

J is TRBJ2-6 and V is TRBV27, with D uncertain. V was clipped by 5 bases and J by 0 bases, with 11 bases between them. Germline lookup yields CDR1 MNHEY and CDR2 SMNVEV (reference sequence). CDR3 size: 16 residues. The CDR3 DNA is TGTGCCAGCAGTCTAACAGCCCTCTCTGGGGCCAACGTCCTGACTTTC. Protein product: CASSLTALSGANVLTF.

V and J are TRBV7-3 and TRBJ1-2; 9 positions agree with TRBD1. V was clipped by 4 bases and J by 6 bases; unmatched bases: 3. Per the germline V gene, CDR1 is SGHTA and CDR2 is FQGTGA. CDR3 length: 13 residues. This CDR3 is CASSSRTGDGYTF. The CDR3 DNA reads as TGTGCCAGCAGCTCCCGGACAGGGGATGGCTACACCTTC.

This chain joins TRBV11-3 and TRBJ2-2; the D gene is possibly TRBD1 (5 bases). This CDR3 has 14 residues. Looked up from germline, CDR1 is SGHNT and CDR2 is YENEEA. V gave up 2 bases and J gave up 6 bases, with 10 bases separating them. CDR3 amino acids: CASSLSRVAGELFF. For the CDR3, the DNA is TGTGCCAGCAGCTTATCCAGGGTAGCCGGGGAGCTGTTTTTT.